This section outlines one T cell receptor (beta chain) sequence together with its context. The antigen remains unidentified. The sample contains more than one DNA sequence encoding this CDR3. Assay: immunoSEQ multiplex PCR; the TCRdb copy retains only in-frame clones and omits some. The sample contains about 140,000 clones, about 93% of which appear only once. The data originate from a study of T cell responses to AZD1222 COVID-19 vaccine. Study observations and caveats: Per reports, nearly half of all spike-specific TCRs target regions that are unmutated in variants. Only six individuals given AZD1222 were seropositive at baseline. Breadth and depth of Spike-specific TCRs rose after two AZD1222 doses. Clonal diversity was possibly underestimated, and white British individuals and females predominated among donors.

The CDR3 has 13 amino acids. The V gene's germline CDR1 is LNHDA and CDR2 SQIVND (reference sequence). Trimming removed 3 bases at V and 3 bases at J, with 9 bases between. This clonotype was sampled from an adult in good health. The J gene is TRBJ2-7, the V gene TRBV19, with D perhaps assigned TRBD1 or TRBD2 (6 bases each). The specimen comprised peripheral blood, sampled on day 0 of AZD1222 vaccination. The CDR3, as DNA: TGTGCCAGTAGTATCGGAGGGGGCTACGAGCAGTACTTC. It encodes CASSIGGGYEQYF.